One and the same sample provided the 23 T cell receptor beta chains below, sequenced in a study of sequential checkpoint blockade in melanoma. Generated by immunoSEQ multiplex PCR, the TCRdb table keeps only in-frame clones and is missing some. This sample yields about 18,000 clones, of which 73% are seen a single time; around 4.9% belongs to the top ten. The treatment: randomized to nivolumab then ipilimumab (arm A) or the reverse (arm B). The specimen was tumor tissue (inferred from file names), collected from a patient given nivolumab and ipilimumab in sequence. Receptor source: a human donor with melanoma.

This chain's CDR3 is CASSLSSGDTEAFF. In nucleotides, the CDR3 is TGTGCCAGCAGCCTCTCTTCGGGGGACACTGAAGCTTTCTTT. The chain combines TRBV7-2 with TRBJ1-1; a weak D match, TRBD1 (5 bases). Trimming left V 5 bases short and J 3 bases short, with 13 bases between. The CDR3 has 14 amino acids. The germline CDR1 and CDR2 sequences are SGHTA and FQGNSA.

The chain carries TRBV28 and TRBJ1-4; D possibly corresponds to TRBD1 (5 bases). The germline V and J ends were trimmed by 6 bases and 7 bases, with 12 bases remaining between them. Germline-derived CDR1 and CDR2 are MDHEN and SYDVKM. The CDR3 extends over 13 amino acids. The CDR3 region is CASRPGPGEKLFF. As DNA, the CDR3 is TGTGCCAGCAGACCGGGACCGGGTGAAAAACTGTTTTTT.

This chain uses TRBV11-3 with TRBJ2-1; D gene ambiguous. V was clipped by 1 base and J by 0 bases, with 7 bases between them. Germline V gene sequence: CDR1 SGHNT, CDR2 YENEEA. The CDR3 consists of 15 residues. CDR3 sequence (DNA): TGTGCCAGCAGCTTAGTCCCCTTCTCCTACAATGAGCAGTTCTTC. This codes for CASSLVPFSYNEQFF.

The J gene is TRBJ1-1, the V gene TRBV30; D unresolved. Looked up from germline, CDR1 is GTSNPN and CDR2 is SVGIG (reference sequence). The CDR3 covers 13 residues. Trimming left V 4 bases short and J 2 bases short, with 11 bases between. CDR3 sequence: CAWTKAHNTEAFF. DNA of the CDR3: TGTGCCTGGACGAAGGCGCATAACACTGAAGCTTTCTTT.

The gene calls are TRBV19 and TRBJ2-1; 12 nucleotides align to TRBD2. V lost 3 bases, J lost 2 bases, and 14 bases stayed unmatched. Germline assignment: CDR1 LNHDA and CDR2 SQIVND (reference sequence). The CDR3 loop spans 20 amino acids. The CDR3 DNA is TGTGCCAGTAGTATCAGGACTAGCGGGGTTACCTACCGCCCCTACAATGAGCAGTTCTTC. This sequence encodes CASSIRTSGVTYRPYNEQFF.

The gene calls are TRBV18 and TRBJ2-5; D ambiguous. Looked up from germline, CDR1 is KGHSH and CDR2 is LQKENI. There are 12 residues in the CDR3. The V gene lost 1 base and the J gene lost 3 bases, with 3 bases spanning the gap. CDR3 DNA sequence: TGTGCCAGCTCACCACAAGAAGAGACCCAGTACTTC. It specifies CASSPQEETQYF.

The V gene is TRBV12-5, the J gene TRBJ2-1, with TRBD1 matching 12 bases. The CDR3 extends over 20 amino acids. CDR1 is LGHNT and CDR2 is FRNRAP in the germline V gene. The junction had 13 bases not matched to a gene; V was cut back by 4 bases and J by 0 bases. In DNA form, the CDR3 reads TGTGCTAGTGGTTGGGCGGGGACAGGGGGCTGGGATTACTCCTACAATGAGCAGTTCTTC. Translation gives CASGWAGTGGWDYSYNEQFF.

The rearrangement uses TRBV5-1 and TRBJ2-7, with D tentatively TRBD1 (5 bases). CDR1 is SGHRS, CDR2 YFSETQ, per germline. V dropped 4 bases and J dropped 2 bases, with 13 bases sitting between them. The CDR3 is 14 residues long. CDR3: CASSADRSTYEQYF. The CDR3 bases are TGCGCCAGCAGCGCAGACAGATCTACCTACGAGCAGTACTTC.

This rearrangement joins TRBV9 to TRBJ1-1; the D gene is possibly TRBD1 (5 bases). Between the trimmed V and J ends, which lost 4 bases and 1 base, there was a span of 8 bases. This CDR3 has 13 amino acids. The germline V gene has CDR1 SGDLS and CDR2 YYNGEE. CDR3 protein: CASSQGQNTEAFF. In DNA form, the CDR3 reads TGTGCCAGCAGCCAAGGACAGAACACTGAAGCTTTCTTT.

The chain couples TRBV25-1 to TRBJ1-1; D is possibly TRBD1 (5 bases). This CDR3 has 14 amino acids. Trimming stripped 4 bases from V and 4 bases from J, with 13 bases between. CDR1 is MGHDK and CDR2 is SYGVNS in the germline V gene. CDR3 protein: CASSGGWESTEAFF. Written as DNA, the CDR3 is TGTGCCAGCAGTGGGGGGTGGGAGAGCACTGAAGCTTTCTTT. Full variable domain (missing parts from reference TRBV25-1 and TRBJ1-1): EADIYQTPRYLVIGTGKKITLECSQTMGHDKMYWYQQDPGMELHLIHYSYGVNSTEKGDLSSESTVSRIRTEHFPLTLESARPSHTSQYLCASSGGWESTEAFFGQGTRLTVV.

CDR3 coding DNA: TGTGCCTGGAGTGTATCGGGGGGTCAAGAGACCCAGTACTTC. Translation gives CAWSVSGGQETQYF. The rearrangement uses TRBV30 and TRBJ2-5, with 7 bases fitting TRBD2. This CDR3 region has 14 residues. Per the germline V gene, CDR1 is GTSNPN and CDR2 is SVGIG (reference sequence). The V and J ends lost 0 bases and 2 bases, in that order; junction bases with no gene match: 3.

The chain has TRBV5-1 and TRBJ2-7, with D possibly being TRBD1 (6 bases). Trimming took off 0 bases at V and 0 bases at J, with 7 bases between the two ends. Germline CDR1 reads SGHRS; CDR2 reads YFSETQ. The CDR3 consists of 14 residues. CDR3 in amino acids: CASSLGGGSYEQYF. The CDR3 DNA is TGCGCCAGCAGCTTGGGAGGGGGCTCCTACGAGCAGTACTTC. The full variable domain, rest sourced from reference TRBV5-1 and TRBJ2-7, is KAGVTQTPRYLIKTRGQQVTLSCSPISGHRSVSWYQQTPGQGLQFLFEYFSETQRNKGNFPGRFSGRQFSNSRSEMNVSTLELGDSALYLCASSLGGGSYEQYFGPGTRLTVT.

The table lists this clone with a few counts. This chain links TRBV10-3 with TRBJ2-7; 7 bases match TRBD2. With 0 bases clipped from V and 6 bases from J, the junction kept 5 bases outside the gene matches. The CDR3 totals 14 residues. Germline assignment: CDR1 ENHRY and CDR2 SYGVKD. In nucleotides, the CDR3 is TGTGCCATCAGTGAGTCGGGGGGAGGGGTCGAGCAGTACTTC. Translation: CAISESGGGVEQYF.

DNA of the CDR3: TGCAGCGTTGTCGATGATATCTATGGCTACACCTTC. As protein: CSVVDDIYGYTF. V usage is TRBV29-1 and J usage is TRBJ1-2; D is uncertain. The CDR3 covers 12 residues. CDR1 is SQVTM and CDR2 is ANQGSEA in the germline V gene. V lost 4 bases, J lost 4 bases, and 10 bases lay in between.

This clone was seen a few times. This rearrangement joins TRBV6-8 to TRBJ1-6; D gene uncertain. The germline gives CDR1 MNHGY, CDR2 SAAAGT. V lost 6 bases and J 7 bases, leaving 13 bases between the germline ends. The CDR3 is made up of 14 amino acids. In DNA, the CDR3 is TGTGCCAGCAGGGACCAACCCCCGAATTCACCCCTCCACTTT. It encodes CASRDQPPNSPLHF.

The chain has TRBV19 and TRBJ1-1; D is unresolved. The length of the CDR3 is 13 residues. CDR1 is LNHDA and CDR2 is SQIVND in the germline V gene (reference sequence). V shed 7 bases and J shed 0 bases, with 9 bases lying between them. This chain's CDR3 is CASTAPMNTEAFF. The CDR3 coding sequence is TGTGCCAGTACGGCACCAATGAACACTGAAGCTTTCTTT.

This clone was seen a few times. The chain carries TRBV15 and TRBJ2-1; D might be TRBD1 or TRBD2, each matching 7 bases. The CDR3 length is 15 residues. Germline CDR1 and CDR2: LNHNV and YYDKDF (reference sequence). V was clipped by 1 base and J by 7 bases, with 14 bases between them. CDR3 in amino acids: CATSRGAGQFNEQFF. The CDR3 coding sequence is TGTGCCACCAGCAGAGGAGCGGGACAGTTTAATGAGCAGTTCTTC.

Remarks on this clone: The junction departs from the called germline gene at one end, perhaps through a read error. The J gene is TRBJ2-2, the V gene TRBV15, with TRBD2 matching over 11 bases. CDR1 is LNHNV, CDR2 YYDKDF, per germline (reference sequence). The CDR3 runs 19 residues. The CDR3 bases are TGTGCCACCAGCAGAGGGGATTCTCCCGGGACTAGCGGCGCCGGGGAGCTGCTTTTT. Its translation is CATSRGDSPGTSGAGELLF. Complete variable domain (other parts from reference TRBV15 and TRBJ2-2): DAMVIQNPRYQVTQFGKPVTLSCSQTLNHNVMYWYQQKSSQAPKLLFHYYDKDFNNEADTPDNFQSRRPNTSFCFLDIRSPGLGDTAMYLCATSRGDSPGTSGAGELLFGEGSRLTVL.

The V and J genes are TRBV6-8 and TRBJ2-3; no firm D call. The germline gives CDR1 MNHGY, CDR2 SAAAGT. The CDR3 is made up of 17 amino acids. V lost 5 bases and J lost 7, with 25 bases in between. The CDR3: CASSLTFTTSSQNTQYF. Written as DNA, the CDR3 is TGTGCCAGCAGTCTTACGTTTACAACTTCCTCACAGAATACGCAGTATTTT.

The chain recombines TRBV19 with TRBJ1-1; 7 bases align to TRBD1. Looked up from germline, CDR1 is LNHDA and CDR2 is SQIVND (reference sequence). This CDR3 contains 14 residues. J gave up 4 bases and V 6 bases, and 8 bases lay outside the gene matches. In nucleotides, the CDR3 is TGTGCCAGTAGGAGACAGGGTGGGAGCACTGAAGCTTTCTTT. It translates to CASRRQGGSTEAFF.

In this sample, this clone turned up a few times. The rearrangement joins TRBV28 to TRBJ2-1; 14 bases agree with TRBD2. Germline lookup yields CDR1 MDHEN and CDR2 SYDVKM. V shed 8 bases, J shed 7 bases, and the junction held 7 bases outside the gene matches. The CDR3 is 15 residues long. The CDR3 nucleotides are TGTGCCAGCGGCGAACGGACTAGCGGGAGGAATGAGCAGTTCTTC. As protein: CASGERTSGRNEQFF. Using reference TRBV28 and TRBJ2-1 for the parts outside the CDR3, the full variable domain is DVKVTQSSRYLVKRTGEKVFLECVQDMDHENMFWYRQDPGLGLRLIYFSYDVKMKEKGDIPEGYSVSREKKERFSLILESASTNQTSMYLCASGERTSGRNEQFFGPGTRLTVL.

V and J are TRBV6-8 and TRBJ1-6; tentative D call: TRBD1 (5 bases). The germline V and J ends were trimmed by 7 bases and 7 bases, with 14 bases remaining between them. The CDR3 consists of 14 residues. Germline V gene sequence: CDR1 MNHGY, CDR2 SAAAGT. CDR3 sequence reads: CASTYQTDNSPLHF. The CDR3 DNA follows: TGTGCCAGCACCTATCAGACAGACAATTCACCCCTCCACTTT.

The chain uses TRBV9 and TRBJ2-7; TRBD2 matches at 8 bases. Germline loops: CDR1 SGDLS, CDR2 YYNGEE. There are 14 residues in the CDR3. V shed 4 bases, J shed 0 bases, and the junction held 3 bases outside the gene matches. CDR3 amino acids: CASSRSGTSYEQYF. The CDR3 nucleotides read TGTGCCAGCAGCCGTAGCGGGACCTCCTACGAGCAGTACTTC.